The T cell receptor (beta chain) under discussion was sequenced for a study of identical twins (dated by TCRdb to between 2015 and 2016). For the wider study: To test whether fetal clonotypes persist, this study deep-sequenced TCR alpha and beta repertoires from monozygotic twins, from unrelated adults of various ages, and from cord blood. To rule out contamination, the twin experiments were replicated at different times with different library preparation protocols.

This clonotype was recorded at least ten times. The antigen this receptor binds is unknown. Base qualities are not provided; no much larger clone lies one nucleotide away. Every donor in the study was a healthy Caucasian. Three pairs of female monozygotic twins, all aged about 18 to 30 years, made up the twin cohort. Positive isolation kits from Invitrogen were used to isolate the CD4+ and CD8+ T cell populations. The investigation overall reported the following: Zero-insertion analyses could be partly confounded by invariant T cells such as MAIT and iNKT, although diverse VJ usage argued against such confounding for most clonotypes. Abundant cord blood beta clonotypes had fewer insertions, young adult naive repertoires showed a similar but weaker trend, and memory repertoires showed no such trend. The excess sharing between twins in beta out-of-frame sequences was weaker because fewer shared sequences reduced the signal-to-noise ratio. Because the same donors could not be followed over many years, the conclusions depended on cross-sectional statistical analysis. Recombination models systematically underestimated out-of-frame TCR alpha sharing in monozygotic twins but agreed with sharing between unrelated individuals. Compared with coincidental sharing between unrelated individuals, out-of-frame TCR alpha sequences shared between twins showed an excess of sequences with low generation probability.

The library relied on 5' RACE. The data were produced on an Illumina HiSeq 2000. Template switching introduced a universal primer binding site; the final cDNA contained a unique molecular identifier, enabling accurate counting of TCR cDNA molecules. Specific primers in the conserved constant-segment region were used to synthesize first-strand cDNA for the TCR alpha and beta chains. To control for contamination, every cDNA library was double barcoded, receiving both a SMART-Mk sample barcode and Illumina barcodes. TruSeq adapter sequences along with Illumina sample barcodes were introduced in two successive PCR steps. Sequencing of the TCR alpha and beta cDNA libraries was done on the Illumina HiSeq platform using custom primers. The published analysis was carried out like this. MiGEC was used to process raw reads and extract unique molecular identifiers, and MiXCR was used to find CDR3 positions. Recombination models were inferred per individual with the repgenHMM and IGoR tools using an EM algorithm. The tcR package in R was used for shared clonotype analysis, with sharing normalized by the product of cloneset sizes. Out-of-frame nonproductive sequences were analyzed to study raw recombination free of thymic and clonal selection effects. The raw public data were reprocessed by TCRdb itself: fastp quality trimming at Q25, MiXCR clonotype calling, in-frame beta chains only. Each entry is one CDR3 protein sequence, shown with its most common DNA and genes. The V and J calls come from TCRdb's annotation, not from the publication. In all, the sample holds 300,000 to 400,000 distinct CDR3 sequences, and 10% to 15% of those were seen once. Roughly 7.8% of the sample belongs to the ten largest clones.

This sample was shared with a second study, whose subject was yellow fever vaccine responses in identical twins. Taken from the second paper: The T cell response to vaccination in identical twins was reported by the authors to appear partly convergent and partly personalized. In identical twins, the study followed T cell clones that responded to the vaccine with precision.

This TCR was sampled from a woman younger than 30 in good health. Sequencing input: CD8+ T cells sorted from blood.

The sequence in DNA is TGTGCCAGCAGCGATGCCGTGGGGAAGACCCAGTACTTC. Its translation reads: CASSDAVGKTQYF. The chain was built from TRBV9 and TRBJ2-5; no D segment can be confidently identified. CDR1 SGDLS and CDR2 YYNGEE are derived from the germline V gene. The junction carries 12 bases between V and J, which are trimmed by 3 bases and 6 bases respectively. The CDR3 measures 13 amino acids from cysteine to phenylalanine. CDR3 DNA is the only sequence kept; it has 39 bases, read in frame from the first base.